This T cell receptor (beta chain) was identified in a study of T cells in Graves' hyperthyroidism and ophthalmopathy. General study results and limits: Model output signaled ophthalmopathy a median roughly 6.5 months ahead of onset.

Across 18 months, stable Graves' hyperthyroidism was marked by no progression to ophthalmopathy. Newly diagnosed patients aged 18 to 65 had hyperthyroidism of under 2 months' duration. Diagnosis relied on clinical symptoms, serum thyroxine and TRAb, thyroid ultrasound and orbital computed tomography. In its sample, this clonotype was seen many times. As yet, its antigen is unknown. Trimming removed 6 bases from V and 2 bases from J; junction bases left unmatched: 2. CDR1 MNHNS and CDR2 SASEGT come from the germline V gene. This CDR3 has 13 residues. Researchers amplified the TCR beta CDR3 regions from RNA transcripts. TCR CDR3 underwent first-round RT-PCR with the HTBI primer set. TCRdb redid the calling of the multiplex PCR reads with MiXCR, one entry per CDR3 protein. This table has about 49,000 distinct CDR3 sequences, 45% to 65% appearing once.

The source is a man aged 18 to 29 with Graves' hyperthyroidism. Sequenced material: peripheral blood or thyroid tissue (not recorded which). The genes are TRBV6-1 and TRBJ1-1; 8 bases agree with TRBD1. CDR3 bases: TGTGCCAGCAGGGGGACAGGTAACACTGAAGCTTTCTTT. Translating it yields CASRGTGNTEAFF.